The subject of this entry is one T cell receptor beta chain. The CDR3 is 15 residues long. V lost 3 bases and J 2 bases, leaving 11 bases between the germline ends. Germline loops: CDR1 MGHRA, CDR2 YSYEKL. Method: immunoSEQ multiplex PCR; TCRdb's copy keeps in-frame clones and lacks some. The sample includes around 280,000 clones, 87% of them seen just once. Residents of about two dozen US areas, aged 18 to 89 years, made up the participants. Recovered status applied to Cohort 3 donors who had two consecutive negative PCRs. It also applied to those with clearance or with symptom resolution. The entry originates in a study of blood T cell repertoires in COVID-19. Study information: Specimens from acute and convalescent COVID-19 originated in the United States, Italy and Spain. T cells, B-cell-depleted T cells, or PBMCs provided the cDNA or gDNA that served as material.

The sequencing input was PBMCs or T cells enriched from blood (not recorded which). The chain carries TRBV4-1 and TRBJ1-3; no clear D gene. The source is a woman aged 40 to 49 who had recovered from COVID-19. In DNA form, the CDR3 reads TGCGCCAGCAGCCAGGAAGCGGTAGCTGGAAACACCATATATTTT. This sequence encodes CASSQEAVAGNTIYF.